This T cell receptor beta chain was retrieved from a study of OX40 agonist ivuxolimab in advanced cancers. General study points: Expanded clones tended on average to be more numerous among CD8+ T cells than CD4+.

TCRdb keeps only in-frame clones here, not all; method: immunoSEQ multiplex PCR. The top ten hold 0.7% to 1% of the sample, which has around 79,000 clones, 88% seen once. As for this clone: Its antigen is not known.

Sequencing used CD4+ or CD8+ T cells sorted from blood, obtained in a trial of the OX40 agonist ivuxolimab. This clonotype originated in an adult with an advanced solid tumor such as melanoma, head and neck, liver or kidney cancer.

The CDR3 loop reads CASTRGGVQETQYF. CDR3 bases: TGTGCCAGCACGCGTGGCGGGGTGCAAGAGACCCAGTACTTC. This chain connects TRBV6-5 to TRBJ2-5, with D possibly TRBD2 on 6 matching bases. This CDR3 is built from 14 residues. Trimming cost V 7 bases and J 2 bases, with 14 bases left between them. Looked up from germline, CDR1 is MNHEY and CDR2 is SVGAGI.